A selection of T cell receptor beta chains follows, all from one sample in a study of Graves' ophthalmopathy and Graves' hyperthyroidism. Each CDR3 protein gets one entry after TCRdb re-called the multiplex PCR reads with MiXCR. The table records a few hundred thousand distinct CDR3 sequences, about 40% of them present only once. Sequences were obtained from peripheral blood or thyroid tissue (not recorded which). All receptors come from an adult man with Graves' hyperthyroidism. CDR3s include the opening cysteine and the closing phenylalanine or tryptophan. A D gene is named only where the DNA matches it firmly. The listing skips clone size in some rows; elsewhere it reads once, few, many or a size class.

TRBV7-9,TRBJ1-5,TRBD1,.,TGTGCCAGCAGCTTCCGGGACAGGGAAGGGTGTCAGCCCCAGCATTTT,CASSFRDREGCQPQHF
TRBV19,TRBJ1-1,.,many,TGTGCCAGTTACCCGGACTTGGCGGGCACTGAAGCTTTCTTT,CASYPDLAGTEAFF
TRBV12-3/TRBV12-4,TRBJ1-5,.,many,TGTGCCAGCAGCGAAGAGAGCAATCAGCCCCAGCATTTT,CASSEESNQPQHF
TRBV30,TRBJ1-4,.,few,TGTGCCTGGAGTGTTACCACTCCGGGACTGTTTTTT,CAWSVTTPGLFF
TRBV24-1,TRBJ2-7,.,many,TGTGCCACCAGTGATAGTGGGGCCGCTACCTACGAGCAGTACTTC,CATSDSGAATYEQYF
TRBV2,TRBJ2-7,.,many,TGTGCCAGCAGTGAATGGGCTAGCCCTACCTACGAGCAGTACTTC,CASSEWASPTYEQYF
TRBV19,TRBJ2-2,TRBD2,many,TGTGCCAGTAGTATAGGGGGGGGAGCGAACACCGGGGAGCTGTTTTTT,CASSIGGGANTGELFF
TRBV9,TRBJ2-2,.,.,TGTGCCAGCAGAGGGGGGCCGCCGAACACCAGGGAGCTGTTTTTT,CASRGGPPNTRELFF
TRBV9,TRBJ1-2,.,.,TGTGCCAGCAGCGTAGCTACAGGGAACTATGGCTACACCTTC,CASSVATGNYGYTF
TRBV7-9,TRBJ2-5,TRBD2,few,TGTGCCAGCAGCCAAGGGGACCGACTAGCGGGAACCCAGTACTTC,CASSQGDRLAGTQYF
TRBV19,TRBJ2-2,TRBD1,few,TGTGCCAGTAGTCCTCCCAGACAGGGGGCGCACATCACCGGGGAGCTGTTTTTT,CASSPPRQGAHITGELFF
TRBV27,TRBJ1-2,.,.,TGTGCCAGCAGTTTAACCTCGCACCTAGGGTCCGGCTACACCTTC,CASSLTSHLGSGYTF
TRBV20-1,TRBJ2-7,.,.,TGCAGTGCTAGAGGTACTGGACCCTACGAGCAGTACTTC,CSARGTGPYEQYF
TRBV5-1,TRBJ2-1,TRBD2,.,TGCGCCAGCAGCTTGCCTAGCGGGGACTACAATGAGCAGTTCTTC,CASSLPSGDYNEQFF
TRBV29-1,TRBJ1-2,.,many,TGCAGCGTTGAAGGTGGGCCGGGAGGCTATGGCTACACCTTC,CSVEGGPGGYGYTF
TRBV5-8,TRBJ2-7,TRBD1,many,TGTGCCAGCTGGGGACAGCACTACGAGCAGTACTTC,CASWGQHYEQYF
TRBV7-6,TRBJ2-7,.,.,TGTGCCAGCAGCCATAGGGACAAATTTCCCGAGCAGTACTTC,CASSHRDKFPEQYF
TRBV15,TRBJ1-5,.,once,TGTGCCACCAGCACCCCAGAGCGGGGGGGATCCTACGAGCATTTT,CATSTPERGGSYEHF
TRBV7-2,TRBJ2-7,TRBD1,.,TGTGCCAGCAGCCTTGGGACAGGGAACTCCCGCGAGCAGTACTTC,CASSLGTGNSREQYF
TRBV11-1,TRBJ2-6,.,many,TGTGCCAGCAGCTTAGGAACTGGGCGCGGAGGGGCCAACGTCCTGACTTTC,CASSLGTGRGGANVLTF
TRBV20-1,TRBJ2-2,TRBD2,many,TGCAGTGCGAGAGCGGGGGCGAACACCGGGGAGCTGTTTTTT,CSARAGANTGELFF
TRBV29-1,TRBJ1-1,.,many,TGCAGCGTTGAATTACAGATGAACACTGAAGCTTTCTTT,CSVELQMNTEAFF
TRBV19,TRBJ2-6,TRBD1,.,TGTGCCAGTAGTAGGGGACAGGGTCAGTACGGGGCCAACGTCCTGACTTTC,CASSRGQGQYGANVLTF
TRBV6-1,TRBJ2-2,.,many,TGTGCCAGCAGTGAATTGGGCCAAAACACCGGGGAGCTGTTTTTT,CASSELGQNTGELFF
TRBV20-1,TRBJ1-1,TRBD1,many,TGCAGTGCTAGAGCAGGGGGGCTGAACACTGAAGCTTTCTTT,CSARAGGLNTEAFF
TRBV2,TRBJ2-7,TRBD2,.,TGTGCCAGCAGCTTAATAGCGGGGCCCATTGGGAATGAGCAGTACTTC,CASSLIAGPIGNEQYF
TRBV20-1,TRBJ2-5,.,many,TGCAGTGCTAGAGATCCCTCTAGGAGTCCAGAGACCCAGTACTTC,CSARDPSRSPETQYF
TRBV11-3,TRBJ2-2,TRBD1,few,TGTGCCAGCAGCTTAGTCGGGACAGGGAACACCGGGGAGCTGTTTTTT,CASSLVGTGNTGELFF
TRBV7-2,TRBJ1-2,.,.,TGTGCCAGCAGCTTAGCTGCAGCCAACACCTTC,CASSLAAANTF
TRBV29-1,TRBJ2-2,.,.,TGCAGCGTGGAACAGGCTGGGGTAAACACCGGGGGGCTGCTTTTT,CSVEQAGVNTGGLLF
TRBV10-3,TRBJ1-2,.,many,TGTGCCATCAGTGCTACGGTATCGGGGCAGAACTATGGCTACACCTTC,CAISATVSGQNYGYTF
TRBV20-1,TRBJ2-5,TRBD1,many,TGCAGTGCTAGAGGACAGGGTCAAGAGACCCAGTACTTC,CSARGQGQETQYF
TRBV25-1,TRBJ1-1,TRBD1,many,TGTGCCAGCATCCGCCCTGGGACAGGAGGTAAAGCTTTCTTT,CASIRPGTGGKAFF
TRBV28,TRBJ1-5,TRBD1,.,TGTGCCAGCAGTTTACGTCGGACAGGGGGCGGTCAGCCCCAGCATTTT,CASSLRRTGGGQPQHF
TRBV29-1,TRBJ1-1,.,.,TGCAGCGGGGACCTTTACACTGAAGCTTTCTTT,CSGDLYTEAFF
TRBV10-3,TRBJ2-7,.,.,TGTGCCATCAGTTTTGGCAGTAGCTACGAGCAGTACTTC,CAISFGSSYEQYF
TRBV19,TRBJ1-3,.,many,TGTGCCAGTAGTATTTCAAACACCATATATTTT,CASSISNTIYF
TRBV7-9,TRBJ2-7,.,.,TGTGCCAGCAGGTACGCAGGGGCTGGATCCTACGAGCAGTACTTC,CASRYAGAGSYEQYF
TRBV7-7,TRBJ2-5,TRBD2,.,TGTGCTAGCAGCTTAAGGACTAGCGGGGGGGAAGAGACCCAGTACTTC,CASSLRTSGGEETQYF
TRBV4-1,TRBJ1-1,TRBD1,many,TGCGCCAGCAGCCAAGGGGACAGTATGAACACTGAAGCTTTCTTT,CASSQGDSMNTEAFF
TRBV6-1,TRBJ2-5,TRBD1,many,TGTGCCAGCAGTGAACTGATAGGGACAGGGAAGGAGACCCAGTACTTC,CASSELIGTGKETQYF